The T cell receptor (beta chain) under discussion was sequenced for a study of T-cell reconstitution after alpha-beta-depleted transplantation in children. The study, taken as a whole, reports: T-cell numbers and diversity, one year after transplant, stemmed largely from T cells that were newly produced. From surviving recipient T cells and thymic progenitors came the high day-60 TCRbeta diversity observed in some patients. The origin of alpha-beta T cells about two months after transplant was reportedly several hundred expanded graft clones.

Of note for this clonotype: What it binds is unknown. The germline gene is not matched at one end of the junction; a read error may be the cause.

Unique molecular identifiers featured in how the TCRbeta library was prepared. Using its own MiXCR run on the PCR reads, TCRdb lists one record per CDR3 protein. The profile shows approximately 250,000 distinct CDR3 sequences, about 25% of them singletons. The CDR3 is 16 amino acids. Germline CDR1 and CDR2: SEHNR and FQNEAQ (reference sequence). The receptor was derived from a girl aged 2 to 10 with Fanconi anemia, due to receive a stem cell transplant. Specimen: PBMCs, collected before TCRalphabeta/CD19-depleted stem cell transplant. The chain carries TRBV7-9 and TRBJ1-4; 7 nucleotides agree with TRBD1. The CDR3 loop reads CASSQAGQAINGKLFF. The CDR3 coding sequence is TGTGCCAGCAGCCAAGCAGGACAGGCGATCAATGGAAAACTGTTTTTT. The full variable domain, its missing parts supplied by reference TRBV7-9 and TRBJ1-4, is DTGVSQNPRHKITKRGQNVTFRCDPISEHNRLYWYRQTLGQGPEFLTYFQNEAQLEKSRLLSDRFSAERPKGSFSTLEIQRTEQGDSAMYLCASSQAGQAINGKLFFGSGTQLSVL.